This is a list of T cell receptor beta chains from one sample in a study of identical twins. TCRdb re-derived calls from the 5' RACE reads in MiXCR, one entry per CDR3 protein. The sample carries approximately 220,000 distinct CDR3 sequences, roughly a tenth recorded once. The sequenced material came from memory (CD45RO+) T cells sorted from blood. Receptors were obtained from a woman aged 18-29 years in good health. Both conserved end residues are part of each CDR3. D genes are given only for firm matches. A clone size is listed for some rows: how often the clone was seen (once, few, many), or a class if it is expanded.

V gene,clone size,D gene,J gene,CDR3 length,CDR3 protein,CDR3 DNA
TRBV7-2,.,TRBD2,TRBJ2-7,18,CASSWRLTSGFISYEQYF,TGTGCCAGCAGCTGGCGTCTAACTAGCGGTTTCATCTCCTACGAGCAGTACTTC
TRBV20-1,many,.,TRBJ1-2,10,CSATDYGYTF,TGCAGTGCTACGGACTATGGCTACACCTTC
TRBV7-8,few,.,TRBJ1-6,15,CASSLSLPQNSPLHF,TGTGCCAGCAGCTTATCCTTGCCCCAAAATTCACCCCTCCACTTT
TRBV2,few,TRBD1,TRBJ1-5,15,CASSEQGARSQPQHF,TGTGCCAGCAGCGAACAGGGGGCGCGGAGTCAGCCCCAGCATTTT
TRBV6-1,many,TRBD1,TRBJ2-1,15,CASSEIWTGVNEQFF,TGTGCCAGCAGTGAAATATGGACAGGGGTTAATGAGCAGTTCTTC
TRBV20-1,.,.,TRBJ2-7,12,CSARPTGSEQYF,TGCAGTGCTAGGCCAACAGGGTCCGAGCAGTACTTC
TRBV20-1,many,.,TRBJ2-5,14,CSARDMDIKETQYF,TGCAGTGCTAGAGATATGGACATAAAAGAGACCCAGTACTTC
TRBV12-3/TRBV12-4,many,.,TRBJ2-2,14,CASSPGDWTGELFF,TGTGCCAGCAGTCCGGGAGATTGGACCGGGGAGCTGTTTTTT
TRBV9,few,.,TRBJ2-2,15,CASSVGTSSTGELFF,TGTGCCAGCAGCGTAGGCACGTCTAGCACCGGGGAGCTGTTTTTT
TRBV5-1,many,.,TRBJ1-3,15,CASSFEGDSGNTIYF,TGCGCCAGCAGCTTTGAGGGGGACTCTGGAAACACCATATATTTT
TRBV10-3,many,.,TRBJ2-7,14,CASSRGPSSYEQYF,TGTGCATCCAGCAGGGGTCCAAGCTCCTACGAGCAGTACTTC
TRBV7-9,.,.,TRBJ1-1,14,CASSLNVLNTEAFF,TGTGCCAGCAGCTTAAACGTTTTGAACACTGAAGCTTTCTTT
TRBV5-1,many,.,TRBJ2-7,12,CASSLDGYEQYF,TGCGCCAGCAGCTTGGATGGGTACGAGCAGTACTTC
TRBV4-3,few,TRBD2,TRBJ2-3,15,CASSHVAGGTDTQYF,TGCGCCAGCAGCCATGTAGCGGGAGGGACAGATACGCAGTATTTT
TRBV10-2,many,.,TRBJ1-1,14,CASSVWFGATEAFF,TGCGCCAGCAGTGTTTGGTTTGGGGCCACTGAAGCTTTCTTT
TRBV12-3/TRBV12-4,few,.,TRBJ1-1,13,CASSLGYTGRAFF,TGTGCCAGCAGTTTAGGGTATACAGGGAGAGCTTTCTTT
TRBV20-1,few,.,TRBJ2-7,14,CSARDFGGLHEQYF,TGCAGTGCTAGAGATTTCGGGGGGCTCCACGAGCAGTACTTC
TRBV5-1,.,.,TRBJ1-1,14,CASSLLPGDTEAFF,TGCGCCAGCAGCTTGCTCCCAGGGGACACTGAAGCTTTCTTT
TRBV27,few,.,TRBJ1-1,13,CASSSRFDTEAFF,TGTGCCAGCAGCTCCCGATTCGACACTGAAGCTTTCTTT
TRBV12-3/TRBV12-4,few,.,TRBJ2-3,15,CASSLTFGGTDTQYF,TGTGCCAGCAGTTTGACCTTTGGGGGCACAGATACGCAGTATTTT
TRBV7-2,.,.,TRBJ2-7,15,CASSLEGVRGLEQYF,TGTGCCAGCAGCTTAGAAGGGGTGAGAGGGCTCGAGCAGTACTTC
TRBV12-3/TRBV12-4,.,TRBD2,TRBJ2-3,16,CASSPHLAGGPSRQYF,TGTGCCAGCAGTCCCCATTTAGCGGGGGGGCCGTCCCGCCAGTATTTT
TRBV20-1,few,.,TRBJ2-3,14,CSACPVLITDTQYF,TGCAGTGCTTGCCCAGTCTTGATCACAGATACGCAGTATTTT
TRBV9,few,.,TRBJ1-5,13,CASSVDSDQPQHF,TGTGCCAGCAGCGTAGATTCGGATCAGCCCCAGCATTTT
TRBV10-3,.,TRBD2,TRBJ2-3,14,CATSSGGSTDTQYF,TGTGCCACCTCCAGCGGGGGTAGCACAGATACGCAGTATTTT
TRBV12-3/TRBV12-4,many,.,TRBJ1-1,14,CASSFQGGTTEAFF,TGTGCCAGCAGTTTTCAGGGCGGGACCACTGAAGCTTTCTTT
TRBV11-3,.,.,TRBJ2-3,14,CASSLRGRTDTQYF,TGTGCCAGCAGCTTACGGGGCCGCACAGATACGCAGTATTTT
TRBV11-2,.,.,TRBJ2-7,14,CASSWGPSSYEQYF,TGTGCCAGCAGCTGGGGCCCAAGCTCCTACGAGCAGTACTTC
TRBV5-1,medium-sized,.,TRBJ1-2,15,CASSGTDSLNYGYTF,TGCGCCAGCAGCGGAACGGACAGCCTCAACTATGGCTACACCTTC
TRBV7-9,few,TRBD1,TRBJ1-4,15,CASSLFLTGVEKLFF,TGTGCCAGCAGCTTATTTTTGACAGGGGTGGAAAAACTGTTTTTT
TRBV19,.,.,TRBJ2-7,14,CASSQDTSSYEQYF,TGTGCCAGTAGTCAGGACACGAGCTCCTACGAGCAGTACTTC
TRBV7-2,many,.,TRBJ2-6,15,CASSLMRSGANVLTF,TGTGCCAGCAGCTTAATGCGCTCTGGGGCCAACGTCCTGACTTTC
TRBV7-9,many,TRBD2,TRBJ2-1,14,CASSRTLAGDEQFF,TGTGCCAGCAGCCGCACACTAGCGGGAGATGAGCAGTTCTTC
TRBV5-6,few,.,TRBJ1-5,15,CASSRLAGVNQPQHF,TGTGCCAGCAGCCGTTTGGCGGGGGTCAATCAGCCCCAGCATTTT
TRBV10-3,.,.,TRBJ2-3,14,CAISTGRRTDTQYF,TGTGCCATCAGTACCGGACGGCGAACAGATACGCAGTATTTT
TRBV9,.,.,TRBJ2-7,15,CASSVGPLSSYEQYF,TGTGCCAGCAGCGTTGGACCTTTGAGCTCCTACGAGCAGTACTTC
TRBV14,many,TRBD1,TRBJ2-7,16,CASSHNGQGRSYEQYF,TGTGCCAGCAGCCATAATGGACAGGGTCGGTCCTACGAGCAGTACTTC
TRBV6-2/TRBV6-3,.,.,TRBJ2-6,15,CASSYSGVGANVLTF,TGTGCCAGCAGTTACTCGGGGGTCGGGGCCAACGTCCTGACTTTC
TRBV27,few,.,TRBJ2-1,13,CASSLFRGVEQFF,TGTGCCAGCAGTTTATTTAGGGGGGTGGAGCAGTTCTTC
TRBV6-5,.,.,TRBJ2-7,13,CASSYSRAFEQYF,TGTGCCAGCAGTTACTCCCGTGCTTTCGAGCAGTACTTC